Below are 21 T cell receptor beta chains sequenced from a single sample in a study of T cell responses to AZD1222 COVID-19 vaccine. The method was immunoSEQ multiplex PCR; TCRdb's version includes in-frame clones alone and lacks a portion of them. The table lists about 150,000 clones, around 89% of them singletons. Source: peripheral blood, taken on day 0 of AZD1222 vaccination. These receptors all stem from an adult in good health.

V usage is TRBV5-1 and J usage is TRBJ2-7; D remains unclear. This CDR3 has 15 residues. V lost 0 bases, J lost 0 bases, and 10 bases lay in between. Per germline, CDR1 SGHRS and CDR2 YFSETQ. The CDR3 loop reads CASSLGGTISYEQYF. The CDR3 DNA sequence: TGCGCCAGCAGCTTGGGCGGAACTATCTCCTACGAGCAGTACTTC.

As DNA, the CDR3 is TGTGCCAGCAGCTTAGAACCTATTAGCGATGAGCAGTTCTTC. Its protein product is CASSLEPISDEQFF. V usage is TRBV7-2 and J usage is TRBJ2-1, with D possibly TRBD2 on 5 matching bases. Trimming left V 1 base short and J 8 bases short, with 12 bases between. CDR1 SGHTA and CDR2 FQGNSA come from the germline V gene. The CDR3 length is 14 residues.

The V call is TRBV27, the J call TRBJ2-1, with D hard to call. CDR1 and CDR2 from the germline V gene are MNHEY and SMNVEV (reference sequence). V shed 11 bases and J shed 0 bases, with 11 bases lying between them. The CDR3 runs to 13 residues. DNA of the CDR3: TGTGCCTCTCGCGGCAGCTCCTACAATGAGCAGTTCTTC. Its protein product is CASRGSSYNEQFF.

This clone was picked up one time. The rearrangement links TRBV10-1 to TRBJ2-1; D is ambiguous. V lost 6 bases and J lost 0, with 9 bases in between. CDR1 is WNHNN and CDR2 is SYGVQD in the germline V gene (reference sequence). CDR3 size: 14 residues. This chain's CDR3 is CASRLGPSYNEQFF. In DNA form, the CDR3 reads TGCGCCAGCAGACTCGGACCCTCCTACAATGAGCAGTTCTTC.

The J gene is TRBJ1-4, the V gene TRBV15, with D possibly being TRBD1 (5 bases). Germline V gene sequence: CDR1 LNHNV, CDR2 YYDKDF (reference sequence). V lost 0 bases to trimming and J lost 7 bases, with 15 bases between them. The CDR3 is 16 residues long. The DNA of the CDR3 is TGTGCCACCAGCAGAGATCAGACAGCGCGTTTTGAAAAACTGTTTTTT. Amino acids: CATSRDQTARFEKLFF.

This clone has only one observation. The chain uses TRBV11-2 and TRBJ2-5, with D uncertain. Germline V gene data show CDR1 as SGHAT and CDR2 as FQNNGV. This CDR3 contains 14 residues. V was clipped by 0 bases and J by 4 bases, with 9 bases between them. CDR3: CASSLDVGVETQYF. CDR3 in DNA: TGTGCCAGCAGCTTAGATGTGGGCGTAGAGACCCAGTACTTC.

CDR3 sequence: CASSLKYNQPQHF. The CDR3 nucleotides read TGTGCCAGCAGCTTAAAGTATAATCAGCCCCAGCATTTT. The V and J genes are TRBV7-2 and TRBJ1-5; D is ambiguous. The CDR3 runs to 13 residues. The V gene lost 2 bases and the J gene lost 4 bases, with 6 bases spanning the gap. CDR1 is SGHTA, CDR2 FQGNSA, per germline.

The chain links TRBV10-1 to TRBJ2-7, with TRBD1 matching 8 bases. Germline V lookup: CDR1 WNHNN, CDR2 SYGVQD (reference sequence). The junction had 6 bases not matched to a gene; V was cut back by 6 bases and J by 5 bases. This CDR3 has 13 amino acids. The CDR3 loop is CASRPGTGNEQYF. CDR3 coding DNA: TGCGCCAGCAGACCCGGGACAGGAAACGAGCAGTACTTC.

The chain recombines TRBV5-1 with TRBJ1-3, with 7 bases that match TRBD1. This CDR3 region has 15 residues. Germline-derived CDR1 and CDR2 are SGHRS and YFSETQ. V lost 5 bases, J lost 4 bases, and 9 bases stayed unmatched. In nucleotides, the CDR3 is TGCGCCAGCAGATCCACAGGGGCCTCCGGAAACACCATATATTTT. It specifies CASRSTGASGNTIYF.

The CDR3 DNA is TGTGCCAGCAGTTTGGCCGGGACAGGGGGCGGAGAGCAGTTCTTC. Amino acids: CASSLAGTGGGEQFF. The V gene is TRBV28, the J gene TRBJ2-1; the match to TRBD1 covers 12 bases. V shed 3 bases, J shed 10 bases, and the junction held 7 bases outside the gene matches. Per the germline V gene, CDR1 is MDHEN and CDR2 is SYDVKM. This CDR3 has 15 residues.

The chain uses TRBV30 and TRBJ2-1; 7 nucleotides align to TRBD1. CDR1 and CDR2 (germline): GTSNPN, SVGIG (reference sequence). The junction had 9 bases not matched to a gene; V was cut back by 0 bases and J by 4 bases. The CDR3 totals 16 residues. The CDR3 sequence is CAWSVQRQGKYNEQFF. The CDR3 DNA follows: TGTGCCTGGAGTGTACAGCGACAGGGAAAGTACAATGAGCAGTTCTTC.

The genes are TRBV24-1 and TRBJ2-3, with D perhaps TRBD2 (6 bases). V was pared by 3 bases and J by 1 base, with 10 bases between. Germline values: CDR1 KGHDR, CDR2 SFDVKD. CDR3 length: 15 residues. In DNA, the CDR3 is TGTGCCACCAGTGATCCGGGAGTACGCACAGATACGCAGTATTTT. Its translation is CATSDPGVRTDTQYF.

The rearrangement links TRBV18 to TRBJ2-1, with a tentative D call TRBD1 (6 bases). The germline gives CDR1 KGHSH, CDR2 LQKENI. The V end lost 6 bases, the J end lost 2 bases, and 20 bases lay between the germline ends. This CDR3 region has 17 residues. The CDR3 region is CASSRLGHLTPYNEQFF. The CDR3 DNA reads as TGTGCCAGCTCCCGACTGGGACACCTTACTCCCTACAATGAGCAGTTCTTC.

This CDR3 reads CASSVEEIRSTGELFF. CDR3 DNA: TGTGCCAGCAGCGTAGAGGAGATTCGGAGCACCGGGGAGCTGTTTTTT. The chain uses TRBV9 and TRBJ2-2; the D is unclear. CDR1 and CDR2 (germline): SGDLS, YYNGEE. V was cut by 0 bases and J by 4 bases, with 13 bases left in between. The length of the CDR3 is 16 residues. Looking up the rest from reference TRBV9 and TRBJ2-2 gives the full variable domain: DSGVTQTPKHLITATGQRVTLRCSPRSGDLSVYWYQQSLDQGLQFLIQYYNGEERAKGNILERFSAQQFPDLHSELNLSSLELGDSALYFCASSVEEIRSTGELFFGEGSRLTVL.

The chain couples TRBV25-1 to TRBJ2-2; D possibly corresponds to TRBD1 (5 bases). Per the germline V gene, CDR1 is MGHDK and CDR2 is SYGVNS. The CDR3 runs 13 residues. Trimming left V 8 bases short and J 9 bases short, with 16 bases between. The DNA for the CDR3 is TGTGCCAGCTCGTCGCAGGGTAACCGGGAGCTGTTTTTT. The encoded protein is CASSSQGNRELFF.

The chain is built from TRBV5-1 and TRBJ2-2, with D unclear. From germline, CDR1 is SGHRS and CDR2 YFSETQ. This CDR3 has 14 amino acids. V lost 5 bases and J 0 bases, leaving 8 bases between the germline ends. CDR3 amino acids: CASRLIPNTGELFF. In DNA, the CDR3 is TGCGCCAGCAGACTAATACCGAACACCGGGGAGCTGTTTTTT.

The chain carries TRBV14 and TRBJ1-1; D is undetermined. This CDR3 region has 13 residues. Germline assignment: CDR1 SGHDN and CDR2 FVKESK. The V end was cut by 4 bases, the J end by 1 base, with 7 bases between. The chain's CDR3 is CASSPGKNTEAFF. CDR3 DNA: TGTGCCAGCAGCCCCGGGAAGAACACTGAAGCTTTCTTT.

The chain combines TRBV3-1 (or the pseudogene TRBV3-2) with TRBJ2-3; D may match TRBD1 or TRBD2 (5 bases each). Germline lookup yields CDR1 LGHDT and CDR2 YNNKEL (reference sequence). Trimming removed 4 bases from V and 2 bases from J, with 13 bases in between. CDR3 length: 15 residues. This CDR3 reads CASSPRDGVTDTQYF. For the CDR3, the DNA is TGTGCCAGCAGCCCTCGGGACGGGGTCACAGATACGCAGTATTTT.

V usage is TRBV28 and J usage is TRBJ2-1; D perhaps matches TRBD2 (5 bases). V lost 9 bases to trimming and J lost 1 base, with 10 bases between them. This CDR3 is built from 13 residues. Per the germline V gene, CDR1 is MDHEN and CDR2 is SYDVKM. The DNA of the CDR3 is TGTGCCAGTCTAGCATCGTCCTACAATGAGCAGTTCTTC. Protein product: CASLASSYNEQFF.

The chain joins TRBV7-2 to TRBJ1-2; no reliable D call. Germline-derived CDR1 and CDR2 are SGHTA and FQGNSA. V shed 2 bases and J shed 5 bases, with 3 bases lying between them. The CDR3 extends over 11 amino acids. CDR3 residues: CASSLSYGYTF. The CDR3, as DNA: TGTGCCAGCAGCTTATCGTATGGCTACACCTTC.

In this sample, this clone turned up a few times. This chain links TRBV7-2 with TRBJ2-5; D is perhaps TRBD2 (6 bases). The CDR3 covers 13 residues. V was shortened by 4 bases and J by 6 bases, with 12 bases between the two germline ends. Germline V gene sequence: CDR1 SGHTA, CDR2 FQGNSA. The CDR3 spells CASSSRDSQTQYF. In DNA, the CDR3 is TGTGCCAGCAGCTCTCGGGACTCACAGACCCAGTACTTC.